These 12 T cell receptor beta chains came from one sample sequenced in a study of blood T cell repertoires in COVID-19. Assay used: immunoSEQ multiplex PCR; TCRdb lists only in-frame clones, some missing. This table holds 100,000 to 120,000 clones, about 87% found once. The specimen sequenced was peripheral blood. The receptor source for this set is a woman aged 45-65 years with acute or convalescent COVID-19.

V usage is TRBV27 and J usage is TRBJ1-1; D not certain. CDR1 MNHEY and CDR2 SMNVEV come from the germline V gene (reference sequence). The CDR3 is 13 amino acids. V shed 6 bases and J shed 3 bases, with 11 bases lying between them. The DNA for the CDR3 is TGTGCCAGCAGCCTGGAGTCGTACACTGAAGCTTTCTTT. This encodes CASSLESYTEAFF.

V and J are TRBV5-1 and TRBJ1-3, with 12 nucleotides matching TRBD1. Germline loops: CDR1 SGHRS, CDR2 YFSETQ. Germline trimming cut 6 bases from V and 0 bases from J; bases unmatched to any gene: 7. The CDR3 runs to 17 residues. CDR3 protein: CASKGTGGQNSGNTIYF. CDR3 nucleotide sequence: TGCGCCAGCAAGGGGACAGGGGGCCAAAACTCTGGAAACACCATATATTTT.

This clone has only a few counts. The chain combines TRBV11-2 with TRBJ1-2, with D hard to call. This CDR3 is built from 17 residues. The V end lost 5 bases, the J end lost 2 bases, and 21 bases lay between the germline ends. Germline lookup yields CDR1 SGHAT and CDR2 FQNNGV. DNA of the CDR3: TGTGCCAGCAGCCTAAGAGAACAGTCTTGGGCAAACTATGGCTACACCTTC. Translating it yields CASSLREQSWANYGYTF.

The chain is built from TRBV24-1 and TRBJ2-1; 9 nucleotides line up with TRBD1. The ends lost 4 bases at V and 7 bases at J; junction bases unmatched: 7. CDR1 is KGHDR, CDR2 SFDVKD, per germline. CDR3 length equals 15 residues. As DNA, the CDR3 is TGTGCCACCAGTGACCGGGACAGGGCCTTGAATGAGCAGTTCTTC. Its translation: CATSDRDRALNEQFF.

The chain couples TRBV7-9 to TRBJ2-1; D is perhaps TRBD2 (5 bases). CDR1 is SEHNR and CDR2 is FQNEAQ in the germline V gene (reference sequence). V was shortened by 5 bases and J by 2 bases, with 10 bases between the two germline ends. The CDR3 length is 14 residues. CDR3 loop: CASSGPGTYNEQFF. CDR3 nucleotides: TGTGCCAGCAGCGGGCCGGGGACCTACAATGAGCAGTTCTTC.

The chain combines TRBV7-9 with TRBJ2-7; the D gene is possibly TRBD1 (5 bases). Trimming pared 4 bases from V and 3 bases from J, leaving 19 bases between. Germline-derived CDR1 and CDR2 are SEHNR and FQNEAQ (reference sequence). The CDR3 consists of 16 residues. CDR3 nucleotides: TGTGCCAGCAGCTCAGACGACAGTGTGTTCTACTACGAGCAGTACTTC. This translates into CASSSDDSVFYYEQYF.

The CDR3 DNA follows: TGTGCCAGCAGTGAAGGGACAGGGGAGGATCAGCCCCAGCATTTT. Its protein product is CASSEGTGEDQPQHF. V gene TRBV25-1 combines with J gene TRBJ1-5; TRBD1 agrees at 10 bases. Per germline, CDR1 MGHDK and CDR2 SYGVNS. The CDR3 is 15 residues long. The V and J ends lost 2 bases and 5 bases, in that order; junction bases with no gene match: 3.

The J gene is TRBJ2-1, the V gene TRBV5-6; possibly TRBD2 for D (6 bases). The CDR3 consists of 16 residues. Deletions cut 2 bases from V and 11 bases from J, with 23 bases between. Per the germline V gene, CDR1 is SGHDT and CDR2 is YYEEEE. CDR3 region: CASSFWQVHLSGKQFF. CDR3 DNA sequence: TGTGCCAGCAGCTTTTGGCAGGTTCATCTTAGCGGTAAGCAGTTCTTC.

This clone was found a few times. The rearrangement uses TRBV6-5 and TRBJ1-4; D uncertain. The CDR3 covers 14 residues. Germline lookup yields CDR1 MNHEY and CDR2 SVGAGI. The V end was cut by 7 bases, the J end by 5 bases, with 14 bases between. CDR3: CASTGRGPNEKLFF. The CDR3 nucleotides read TGTGCCAGCACGGGGAGAGGGCCGAATGAAAAACTGTTTTTT.

The chain joins TRBV24-1 to TRBJ2-1, with 9 bases identical to TRBD2. Germline V gives CDR1 KGHDR, CDR2 SFDVKD. This CDR3 has 15 residues. The V segment lost 6 bases and the J segment 8 bases; nucleotides outside the gene matches: 10. The CDR3 region is CATSSAGGPTDEQFF. CDR3 DNA: TGTGCCACCAGTTCAGCGGGAGGCCCCACGGATGAGCAGTTCTTC.

J is TRBJ2-3 and V is TRBV6-4, with 9 bases aligning to TRBD1. Germline V gene lookup returns CDR1 MRHNA and CDR2 SNTAGT. J gave up 1 base and V 4 bases, and 0 bases lay outside the gene matches. The CDR3 is made up of 14 amino acids. The CDR3 loop is CASSGTGGTDTQYF. The DNA of the CDR3 is TGTGCCAGCAGTGGGACAGGGGGCACAGATACGCAGTATTTT.

This chain links TRBV9 with TRBJ1-1, with a possible D match to TRBD1 (5 bases). The CDR3 is 13 amino acids. Germline loops: CDR1 SGDLS, CDR2 YYNGEE. V was cut by 1 base and J by 7 bases, with 11 bases left in between. The CDR3 protein is CASSVLGEGEAFF. The CDR3 DNA follows: TGTGCCAGCAGCGTACTGGGGGAGGGTGAAGCTTTCTTT.